These 3 T cell receptor beta chains were sequenced from one sample in a study of blood T cell repertoires in COVID-19. Clones were read by immunoSEQ multiplex PCR, and TCRdb kept only the in-frame ones, dropping some. Of 180,000 or so clones in the sample, approximately 83% were seen once. Material: PBMCs or T cells enriched from blood (not recorded which). These receptors were collected from a woman aged 60-70 years who had recovered from COVID-19.

The chain uses TRBV5-1 and TRBJ1-3; 7 bases line up with TRBD1. Germline assignment: CDR1 SGHRS and CDR2 YFSETQ. Trimming at V came to 7 bases and at J to 2 bases, leaving 12 bases not matched to a gene. This CDR3 has 16 residues. CDR3 sequence (DNA): TGCGCCAGCCGCGCCGGGGGACAGAGCGCTGGAAACACCATATATTTT. Its translation is CASRAGGQSAGNTIYF.

The rearrangement joins TRBV7-3 to TRBJ2-7, with 13 bases that match TRBD2. Trimming removed 6 bases from V and 4 bases from J; junction bases left unmatched: 6. CDR1 SGHTA and CDR2 FQGTGA come from the germline V gene. CDR3 length: 15 amino acids. The CDR3, as DNA: TGTGCCAGCAGGTCTACTAGCGGGGGGGCATACGAGCAGTACTTC. Translating it yields CASRSTSGGAYEQYF.

This clone has just one count. The chain joins TRBV5-1 to TRBJ2-1; 12 positions agree with TRBD2. The ends lost 3 bases at V and 8 bases at J; junction bases unmatched: 9. CDR1 is SGHRS and CDR2 is YFSETQ in the germline V gene. The CDR3 consists of 16 residues. The CDR3 spells CASSSSPSGGAHEQFF. The CDR3 region has the DNA TGCGCCAGCAGCTCTTCCCCTAGCGGGGGGGCCCATGAGCAGTTCTTC.